This TCR beta chain was captured by sequencing in a study of siplizumab effects on memory and regulatory T cells. Concerning this clone itself: The antigen remains unidentified.

The CDR3 has 14 amino acids. V was trimmed by 5 bases and J by 2 bases, leaving 12 bases between them. Germline CDR1 reads SEHNR; CDR2 reads FQNEAQ (reference sequence). Around 10^5 TCR templates per sample were assayed. Sequencing used immunoSEQ multiplex PCR; TCRdb keeps in-frame clones, though not all of them. The top ten clones hold roughly two fifths of a sample with roughly 60,000 clones, just over 90% of them seen once. General study points: Naive versus memory phenotype went unassigned for roughly 75-95% of proliferating CD4+ or CD8+ clones.

The TCR originated in a human donor in good health. Sequencing input: CD8+ T cells sorted from blood. This sequence joins TRBV7-9 and TRBJ2-5; D ambiguous. CDR3 DNA: TGTGCCAGCAGCGAGTCTGGGTATCAAGAGACCCAGTACTTC. It translates to CASSESGYQETQYF.